Shown below are 2 T cell receptor beta chains from a single sample sequenced in a study of shared clonotypes between healthy human individuals. Here immunoSEQ multiplex PCR was the method, and the copy in TCRdb shows in-frame clones only, minus some. The data hold about 870,000 clones, with about 91% observed a single time. Terminally differentiated effector memory CD45RA+ cells were left out of the naive CD8 fraction, which was CD45RO-negative and positively selected for CCR7. Sample: naive CD8+ T cells sorted from blood. The receptors originated from a man aged 25-45 years in good health.

The gene calls are TRBV27 and TRBJ2-1; 7 bases line up with TRBD2. Germline V lookup: CDR1 MNHEY, CDR2 SMNVEV (reference sequence). The CDR3 is 15 amino acids. V lost 5 bases, J lost 3 bases, and 7 bases stayed unmatched. The CDR3 DNA follows: TGTGCCAGCAGTAAGGTAGCGGGTGACTACAATGAGCAGTTCTTC. Translated, it gives CASSKVAGDYNEQFF.

The V gene is TRBV4-1, the J gene TRBJ2-1; weak D call: TRBD2 (6 bases). The CDR3 is 14 residues long. CDR1 and CDR2 from the germline V gene are MGHRA and YSYEKL. The V gene lost 0 bases and the J gene lost 8 bases, with 11 bases spanning the gap. The CDR3 loop reads CASSQEPGVDEQFF. The CDR3 DNA reads as TGCGCCAGCAGCCAAGAACCGGGAGTGGATGAGCAGTTCTTC.